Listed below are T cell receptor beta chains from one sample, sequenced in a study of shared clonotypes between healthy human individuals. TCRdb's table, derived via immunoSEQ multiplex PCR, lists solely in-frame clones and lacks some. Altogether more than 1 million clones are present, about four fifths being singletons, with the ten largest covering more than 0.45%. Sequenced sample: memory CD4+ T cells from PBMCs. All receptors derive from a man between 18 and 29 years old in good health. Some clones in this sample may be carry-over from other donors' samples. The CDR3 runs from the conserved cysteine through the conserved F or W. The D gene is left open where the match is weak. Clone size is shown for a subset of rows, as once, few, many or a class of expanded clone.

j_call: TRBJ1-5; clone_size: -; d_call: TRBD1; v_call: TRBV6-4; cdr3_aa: CASSRQGGSQPQHF; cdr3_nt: TGTGCCAGCAGTAGACAGGGAGGGAGTCAGCCCCAGCATTTT
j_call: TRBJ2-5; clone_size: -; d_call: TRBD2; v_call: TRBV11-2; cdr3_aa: CASSAGTSGRWETQYF; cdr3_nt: TGTGCCAGCAGCGCCGGGACTAGCGGGAGGTGGGAGACCCAGTACTTC
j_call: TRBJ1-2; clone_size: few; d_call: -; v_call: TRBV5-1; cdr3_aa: CASSPGGTYGYTF; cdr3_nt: TGCGCCAGCAGCCCTGGTGGGACCTATGGCTACACCTTC
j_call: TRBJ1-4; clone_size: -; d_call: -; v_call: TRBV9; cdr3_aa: CASSAGWKGDEKLFF; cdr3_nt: TGTGCCAGCAGCGCCGGGTGGAAGGGCGATGAAAAACTGTTTTTT
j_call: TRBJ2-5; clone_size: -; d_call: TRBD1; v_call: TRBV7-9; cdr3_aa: CASSSGTGRETQYF; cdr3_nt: TGTGCCAGCAGCTCAGGGACAGGGCGCGAGACCCAGTACTTC
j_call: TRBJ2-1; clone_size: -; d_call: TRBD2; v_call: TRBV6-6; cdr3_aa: CASRDSSGSEQFF; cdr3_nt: TGTGCCAGCAGAGACTCGAGCGGGAGTGAGCAGTTCTTC
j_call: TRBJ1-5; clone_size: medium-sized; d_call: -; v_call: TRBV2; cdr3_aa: CASSVQGSHQPQHF; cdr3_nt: TGTGCCAGCAGTGTACAGGGATCCCATCAGCCCCAGCATTTT
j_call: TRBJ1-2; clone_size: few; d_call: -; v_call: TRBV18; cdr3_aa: CASSPTTLTPDYGYTF; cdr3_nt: TGTGCCAGCTCACCAACAACCTTAACACCGGACTATGGCTACACCTTC
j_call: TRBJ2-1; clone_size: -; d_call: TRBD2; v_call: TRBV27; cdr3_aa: CASSFSGRGNEQFF; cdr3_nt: TGTGCCAGCAGTTTTAGCGGGAGGGGGAATGAGCAGTTCTTC
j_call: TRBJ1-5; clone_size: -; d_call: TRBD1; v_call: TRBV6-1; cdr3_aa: CASTLGTAGNQPQHF; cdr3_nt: TGTGCCAGCACTCTAGGGACAGCTGGCAATCAGCCCCAGCATTTT
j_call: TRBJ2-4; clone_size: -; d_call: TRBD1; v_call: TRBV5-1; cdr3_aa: CASSLLPLGQGKNIQYF; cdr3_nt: TGCGCCAGCAGCTTACTACCTTTGGGACAGGGCAAAAACATTCAGTACTTC
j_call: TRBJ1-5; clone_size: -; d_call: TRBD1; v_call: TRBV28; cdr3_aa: CASSLGGSNQPQHF; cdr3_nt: TGTGCCAGCAGTCTAGGGGGCAGCAATCAGCCCCAGCATTTT
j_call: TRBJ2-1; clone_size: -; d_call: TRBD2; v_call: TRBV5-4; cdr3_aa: CASSFGTSGTNEQFF; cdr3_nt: TGTGCCAGCAGCTTCGGGACTAGCGGTACCAATGAGCAGTTCTTC
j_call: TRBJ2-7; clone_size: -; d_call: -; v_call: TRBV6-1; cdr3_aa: CASSEGVGQGVYEQYF; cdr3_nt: TGTGCCAGCAGTGAAGGGGTGGGGCAGGGCGTCTACGAGCAGTACTTC
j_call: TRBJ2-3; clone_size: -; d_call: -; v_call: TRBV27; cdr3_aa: CASSLAPPDTQYF; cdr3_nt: TGTGCCAGCAGTTTAGCCCCCCCAGATACGCAGTATTTT
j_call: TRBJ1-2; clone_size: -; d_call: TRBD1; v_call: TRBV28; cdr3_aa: CASSSVRTGSGYTF; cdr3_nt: TGTGCCAGCAGTTCCGTTCGGACAGGCTCTGGCTACACCTTC
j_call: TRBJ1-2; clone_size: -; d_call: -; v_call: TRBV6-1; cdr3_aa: CASSEAGGDGNYGYTF; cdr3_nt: TGTGCCAGCAGTGAAGCGGGGGGGGACGGAAACTATGGCTACACCTTC
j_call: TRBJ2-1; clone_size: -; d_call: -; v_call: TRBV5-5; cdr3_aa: CASSLEAEPLNEQFF; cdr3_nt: TGTGCCAGCAGCTTGGAGGCCGAACCCCTCAATGAGCAGTTCTTC
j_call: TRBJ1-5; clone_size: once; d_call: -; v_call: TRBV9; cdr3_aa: CASGFDWPQHF; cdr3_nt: TGTGCCAGCGGGTTTGATTGGCCCCAGCATTTT
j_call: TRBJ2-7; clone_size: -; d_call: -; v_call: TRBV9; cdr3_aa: CASSVSGNYEQYF; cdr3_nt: TGTGCCAGCAGCGTATCAGGCAACTACGAGCAGTACTTC
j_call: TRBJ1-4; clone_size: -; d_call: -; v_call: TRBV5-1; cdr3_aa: CASRQGPTNEKLFF; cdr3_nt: TGCGCCAGCAGACAGGGACCAACTAATGAAAAACTGTTTTTT
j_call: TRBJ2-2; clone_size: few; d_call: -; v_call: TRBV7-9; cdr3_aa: CASSFTDSTGELFF; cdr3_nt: TGTGCCAGCAGCTTCACAGATAGCACCGGGGAGCTGTTTTTT
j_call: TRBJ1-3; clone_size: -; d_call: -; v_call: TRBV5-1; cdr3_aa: CASSFASASGNTIYF; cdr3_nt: TGCGCCAGCAGTTTTGCGTCGGCTTCTGGAAACACCATATATTTT
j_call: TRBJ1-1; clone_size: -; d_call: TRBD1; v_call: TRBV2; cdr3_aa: CASGGQGGTEAFF; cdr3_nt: TGTGCCAGCGGGGGACAGGGGGGCACTGAAGCTTTCTTT
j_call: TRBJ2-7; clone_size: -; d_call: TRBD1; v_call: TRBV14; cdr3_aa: CASSIHLTGTDEQYF; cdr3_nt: TGTGCCAGCAGCATCCATTTGACAGGGACCGACGAGCAGTACTTC
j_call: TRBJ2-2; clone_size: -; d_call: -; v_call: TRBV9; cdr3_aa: CASSVVGESGELFF; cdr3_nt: TGTGCCAGCAGCGTAGTGGGGGAGTCGGGGGAGCTGTTTTTT
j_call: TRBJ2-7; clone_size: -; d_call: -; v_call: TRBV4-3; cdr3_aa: CASSQEISYEQYF; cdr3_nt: TGCGCCAGCAGCCAAGAAATTTCCTACGAGCAGTACTTC
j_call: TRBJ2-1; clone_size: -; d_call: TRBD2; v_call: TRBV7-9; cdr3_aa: CASSFSGSFPFF; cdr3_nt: TGTGCCAGCAGCTTTAGCGGGAGTTTTCCGTTCTTC
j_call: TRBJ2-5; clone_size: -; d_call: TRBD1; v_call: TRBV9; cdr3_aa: CASSQGQAQETQYF; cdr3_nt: TGTGCCAGCAGCCAGGGACAGGCTCAAGAGACCCAGTACTTC
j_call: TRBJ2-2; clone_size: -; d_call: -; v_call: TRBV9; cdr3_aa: CASSVTAALGTGELFF; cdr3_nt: TGTGCCAGCAGCGTAACGGCGGCACTGGGGACCGGGGAGCTGTTTTTT
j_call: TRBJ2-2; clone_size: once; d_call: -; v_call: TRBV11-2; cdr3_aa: CASSWDGTPGKLFF; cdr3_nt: TGTGCCAGCAGCTGGGACGGGACACCGGGGAAGCTGTTTTTT
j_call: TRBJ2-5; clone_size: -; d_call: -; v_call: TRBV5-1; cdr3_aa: CASSLAGTRQETQYF; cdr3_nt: TGCGCCAGCAGCTTGGCCGGGACACGGCAAGAGACCCAGTACTTC
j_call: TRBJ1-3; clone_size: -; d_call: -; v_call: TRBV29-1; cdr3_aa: CSVEDQEGAGNTIYF; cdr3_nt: TGCAGCGTTGAAGATCAGGAGGGAGCTGGAAACACCATATATTTT
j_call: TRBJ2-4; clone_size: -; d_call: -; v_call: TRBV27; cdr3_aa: CASSPGGYIQYF; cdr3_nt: TGTGCCAGCAGTCCTGGGGGGTACATTCAGTACTTC
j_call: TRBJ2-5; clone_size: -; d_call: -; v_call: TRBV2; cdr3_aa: CASRMGLQETQYF; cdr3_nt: TGTGCCAGCAGGATGGGACTTCAGGAGACCCAGTACTTC
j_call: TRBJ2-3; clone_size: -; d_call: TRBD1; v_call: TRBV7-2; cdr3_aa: CASSLGSTGRTDTQYF; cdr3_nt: TGTGCCAGCAGCTTAGGTTCGACAGGGCGCACAGATACGCAGTATTTT
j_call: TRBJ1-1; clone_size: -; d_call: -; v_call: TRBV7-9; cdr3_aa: CASSFQPRDTEAFF; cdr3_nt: TGTGCCAGCAGCTTCCAACCGCGGGACACTGAAGCTTTCTTT
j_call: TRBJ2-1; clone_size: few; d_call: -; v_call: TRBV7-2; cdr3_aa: CASSSTGFGDDSYNEQFF; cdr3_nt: TGTGCCAGCAGCTCAACAGGGTTCGGGGACGATTCATACAATGAGCAGTTCTTC
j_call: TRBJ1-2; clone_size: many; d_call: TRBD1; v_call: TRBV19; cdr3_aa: CASSISVGQNYGYTF; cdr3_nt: TGTGCCAGTAGTATTTCGGTGGGACAGAACTATGGCTACACCTTC
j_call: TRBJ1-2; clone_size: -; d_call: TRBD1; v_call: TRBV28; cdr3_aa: CASSLRLTGNLGYTF; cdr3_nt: TGTGCCAGCAGTTTGAGATTGACAGGGAATCTTGGCTACACCTTC